Presented here are 29 T cell receptor beta chains from one specimen sequenced in a study of vaccination and CD4 T cells after COVID-19. The treatment denotes: roughly 10-day PBMC culture with coronavirus spike peptide pools or control peptides (ViraFEST assay). CD4+ T cells of the unexposed donor were collected before the COVID-19 pandemic (2011-2018). No antigen has been assigned to these receptors. Cultured CD4+ T cell DNA was sequenced using the Oncomine TCR Beta short-read assay. Each CDR3 protein is one row after TCRdb ran MiXCR on the PCR reads. The sample has thousands of distinct CDR3 sequences, about a third seen once. Specimen: CD4+ T cells from blood, cultured in vitro. Source of these receptors: a human donor in good health.

This clonotype has more than one count but fewer than ten. J is TRBJ1-5 and V is TRBV30, with D tentatively TRBD1 (5 bases). The CDR3 has 14 amino acids. The V and J ends lost 2 bases and 6 bases respectively, with 14 bases between them. Germline lookup yields CDR1 GTSNPN and CDR2 SVGIG (reference sequence). The CDR3 here is CAWSTFREGQPQHF. The DNA for the CDR3 is TGTGCCTGGAGTACCTTCAGGGAAGGTCAGCCCCAGCATTTT.

The chain combines TRBV12-3 or TRBV12-4 with TRBJ1-1; D unclear. The CDR3 covers 15 residues. V was cut by 1 base and J by 0 bases, with 9 bases left in between. The CDR3 spells CASSLERIMNTEAFF. The DNA of the CDR3 is TGTGCCAGCAGTTTAGAGAGAATCATGAACACTGAAGCTTTCTTT.

This rearrangement joins TRBV21-1 to TRBJ1-1; TRBD1 is the table's D call, not checked against the DNA. TRBV21-1 is flagged as a pseudogene. CDR3 size: 16 residues. The CDR3 DNA reads TGTGCCAGCAGCAAAGAACGGGCGGGACAGGGGGGTTGCGCTTTCTTT. Protein: CASSKERAGQGGCAFF.

This clonotype was counted a few times. The chain recombines TRBV6-1 with TRBJ2-2; D is undetermined. V was trimmed by 1 base and J by 6 bases, leaving 9 bases between them. The CDR3 totals 14 residues. CDR1 MNHNS and CDR2 SASEGT come from the germline V gene. The CDR3 DNA sequence: TGTGCCAGCAGTGAAGAGGCCTCCTCCGGGGAGCTGTTTTTT. Amino acids: CASSEEASSGELFF.

This clonotype was observed a handful of times. This chain links TRBV6-1 with TRBJ1-5; D gene uncertain. Per germline, CDR1 MNHNS and CDR2 SASEGT. V dropped 8 bases and J dropped 4 bases, with 9 bases sitting between them. The CDR3 runs to 12 residues. The CDR3 sequence is CASGPLNQPQHF. The CDR3, as DNA: TGTGCCAGCGGACCGCTGAATCAGCCCCAGCATTTT.

This clonotype appeared a few times. The J gene is TRBJ1-1, the V gene TRBV19; D ambiguous. The CDR3 loop spans 12 amino acids. Looked up from germline, CDR1 is LNHDA and CDR2 is SQIVND (reference sequence). The V end lost 8 bases, the J end lost 1 base, and 8 bases lay between the germline ends. The CDR3 region has the DNA TGTGCCAGTTCCCATACGAACACTGAAGCTTTCTTT. Translation gives CASSHTNTEAFF.

A few counts support this clonotype. The chain recombines TRBV6-1 with TRBJ1-4, with a tentative D call TRBD1 (5 bases). V was pared by 5 bases and J by 8 bases, with 9 bases between. The CDR3 sequence is 12 residues long. Germline V gene data show CDR1 as MNHNS and CDR2 as SASEGT. The DNA of the CDR3 is TGTGCCAGCAGTACACGGGGGGAAAAACTGTTTTTT. Translated: CASSTRGEKLFF.

Only a few counts were recorded for this clonotype. This sequence joins TRBV6-5 and TRBJ1-6; unclear D gene. V was trimmed by 1 base and J by 7 bases, leaving 8 bases between them. The CDR3 covers 14 residues. The germline CDR1 and CDR2 sequences are MNHEY and SVGAGI. The CDR3: CASSYFEENSPLHF. The CDR3 DNA follows: TGTGCCAGCAGTTACTTCGAGGAGAATTCACCCCTCCACTTT.

V usage is TRBV6-4 and J usage is TRBJ2-3; the match to TRBD2 covers 13 bases. Per germline, CDR1 MRHNA and CDR2 SNTAGT. V lost 6 bases, J lost 3 bases, and 3 bases stayed unmatched. This CDR3 is 15 amino acids long. For the CDR3, the DNA is TGTGCCAGCAGCCAGACTAGCGGGGGGACAGATACGCAGTATTTT. Its translation: CASSQTSGGTDTQYF.

The chain couples TRBV6-5 to TRBJ1-6; D is unclear. Trimming pared 0 bases from V and 9 bases from J, leaving 6 bases between. This CDR3 is 13 amino acids long. Germline CDR1 reads MNHEY; CDR2 reads SVGAGI. CDR3 sequence reads: CASSYSIGSPLHF. CDR3 DNA: TGTGCCAGCAGTTACTCGATCGGTTCACCCCTCCACTTT.

The gene calls are TRBV6-9 and TRBJ1-5; a possible D gene is TRBD1 (6 bases). The CDR3 runs 14 residues. Germline V CDR1 and CDR2: MNHGY, SVAAGI. Trimming took off 2 bases at V and 4 bases at J, with 9 bases between the two ends. The CDR3 DNA follows: TGTGCCAGCAGTTATCGGACAGAGAATCAGCCCCAGCATTTT. Encoded protein: CASSYRTENQPQHF.

This chain connects TRBV10-3 to TRBJ1-2; the match to TRBD1 covers 9 bases. The CDR3 sequence is 16 residues long. In germline, CDR1 is ENHRY, CDR2 SYGVKD. V trimming: 7 bases; J trimming: 3 bases; junction bases outside the gene matches: 12. The CDR3 bases are TGTGCCATCAAGGGGGACAGGGTGGTGTTAGACTATGGCTACACCTTC. Amino acids: CAIKGDRVVLDYGYTF.

This chain joins TRBV6-1 and TRBJ2-1; 7 nucleotides match TRBD2. The J segment lost 5 bases and the V segment lost 6 bases, leaving 7 bases of the junction unmatched. Germline V gene lookup returns CDR1 MNHNS and CDR2 SASEGT. CDR3 size: 14 residues. CDR3 in DNA: TGTGCCAGCAGGTGGGCGGGGGTTAACAATGAGCAGTTCTTC. It yields the protein CASRWAGVNNEQFF.

This chain uses TRBV5-4 with TRBJ1-1; D call uncertain. The CDR3 contains 13 residues. Germline V gene data show CDR1 as SGHNT and CDR2 as YYREEE (reference sequence). V was pared by 4 bases and J by 9 bases, with 16 bases between. The CDR3 region has the DNA TGTGCCAGCAGCATAGACCGGCCTTTACAAGCTTTCTTT. This codes for CASSIDRPLQAFF.

A remark on this clonotype: A much more abundant neighbour one base away suggests this may be a read error. The chain joins TRBV12-3 or TRBV12-4 to TRBJ2-7, with D maybe TRBD2 (6 bases). V lost 4 bases and J 4 bases, leaving 14 bases between the germline ends. CDR3 size: 14 residues. The CDR3 region has the DNA TGTGCCAGCAGTTCCGACGGGACTTTGTACGAGCAGTACTTC. Its protein is CASSSDGTLYEQYF.

A few counts support this clonotype. This chain joins TRBV6-2 or TRBV6-3 and TRBJ1-5; D might be TRBD1 (5 bases). CDR1 is MNHEY and CDR2 is SVGEGT in the germline V gene. V dropped 7 bases and J dropped 6 bases, with 16 bases sitting between them. The CDR3 extends over 14 amino acids. CDR3 coding DNA: TGTGCCAGCACCAGGGACGGCGGGGGTCAGCCCCAGCATTTT. The encoded protein is CASTRDGGGQPQHF.

The chain is built from TRBV4-1 and TRBJ2-7, with 7 bases matching TRBD2. The V segment lost 3 bases and the J segment 3 bases; nucleotides outside the gene matches: 8. The CDR3 is made up of 15 amino acids. Germline V CDR1 and CDR2: MGHRA, YSYEKL. The chain's CDR3 is CASSHMTSTSYEQYF. CDR3 DNA: TGCGCCAGCAGCCACATGACTAGCACAAGCTACGAGCAGTACTTC.

The CDR3 DNA sequence: TGTGCCAGTAGTATGCGGGAGAAATCCTACGAGCAGTACTTC. Translating gives CASSMREKSYEQYF. The V and J genes are TRBV19 and TRBJ2-7, with 7 bases matching TRBD2. V shed 3 bases, J shed 1 base, and the junction held 3 bases outside the gene matches. The CDR3 is 14 amino acids. Germline-derived CDR1 and CDR2 are LNHDA and SQIVND (reference sequence). The full variable domain, completed using reference TRBV19 and TRBJ2-7, is DGGITQSPKYLFRKEGQNVTLSCEQNLNHDAMYWYRQDPGQGLRLIYYSQIVNDFQKGDIAEGYSVSREKKESFPLTVTSAQKNPTAFYLCASSMREKSYEQYFGPGTRLTVT.

In its sample, this clonotype was seen a few times. The chain couples TRBV20-1 to TRBJ2-2, with TRBD2 matching over 15 bases. CDR1 is DFQATT, CDR2 SNEGSKA, per germline (reference sequence). The CDR3 runs 16 residues. V was clipped by 5 bases and J by 3 bases; unmatched bases: 4. The CDR3 nucleotides are TGCAGTGCTCGGACTAGCGGGGGGGCCGACACCGGGGAGCTGTTTTTT. This codes for CSARTSGGADTGELFF.

This clonotype ranks as medium-sized. J is TRBJ1-3 and V is TRBV15; no clear D gene. Germline V CDR1 and CDR2: LNHNV, YYDKDF (reference sequence). Between the trimmed V and J ends, which lost 0 bases and 0 bases, there was a span of 9 bases. The CDR3 is 16 amino acids. CDR3 loop: CATSRDRVASGNTIYF. CDR3 bases: TGTGCCACCAGCAGAGATCGGGTAGCCTCTGGAAACACCATATATTTT.

The CDR3 DNA follows: TGCAGTGCTACCATAGTCCCAGGCCTAATGTTGTCAGGGGATTATCAGCCCCAGCATTTT. Translating it yields CSATIVPGLMLSGDYQPQHF. The J gene is TRBJ1-5, the V gene TRBV20-1; tentative D call: TRBD1 (6 bases). V dropped 4 bases and J dropped 5 bases, with 33 bases sitting between them. Germline loops: CDR1 DFQATT, CDR2 SNEGSKA (reference sequence). The CDR3 has 20 amino acids.

This chain joins TRBV6-5 and TRBJ1-5; no firm D call. The CDR3 runs 15 residues. Deletions cut 0 bases from V and 0 bases from J, with 6 bases between. The germline V gene has CDR1 MNHEY and CDR2 SVGAGI. The CDR3 loop is CASSYSGYSNQPQHF. CDR3 DNA: TGTGCCAGCAGTTACTCAGGATATAGCAATCAGCCCCAGCATTTT.

The J gene is TRBJ2-4, the V gene TRBV20-1; D is perhaps TRBD2 (5 bases). CDR1 and CDR2 from the germline V gene are DFQATT and SNEGSKA (reference sequence). CDR3 length equals 15 residues. The V gene lost 1 base and the J gene lost 2 bases, with 12 bases spanning the gap. CDR3 loop: CSARATSGSKNIQYF. CDR3 coding DNA: TGCAGTGCTAGAGCTACCTCGGGGTCCAAAAACATTCAGTACTTC.

Regarding this clonotype: At one end, the junction sequence differs from germline, possibly due to a read error. The chain recombines TRBV5-4 with TRBJ1-2; TRBD1 might be the D (5 bases). The CDR3 spans 13 residues. Germline V CDR1 and CDR2: SGHNT, YYREEE (reference sequence). This chain's CDR3 is CASSLGGSYGYIF. CDR3 nucleotide sequence: TGTGCCAGCAGCTTGGGGGGCTCCTATGGCTACATCTTC.

This chain uses TRBV5-1 with TRBJ1-2, with TRBD1 matching over 11 bases. Trimming removed 4 bases from V and 3 bases from J; junction bases left unmatched: 5. Germline V gives CDR1 SGHRS, CDR2 YFSETQ. This CDR3 is built from 15 residues. CDR3 sequence (DNA): TGCGCCAGCAGCCCCCGGACAGGGGGCGACTATGGCTACACCTTC. Translating gives CASSPRTGGDYGYTF.

The CDR3: CASSVGNSGANVLTF. CDR3 in DNA: TGCGCCAGCAGCGTAGGGAACTCTGGGGCCAACGTCCTGACTTTC. The V and J genes are TRBV5-1 and TRBJ2-6, with D hard to call. Trimming removed 4 bases at V and 0 bases at J, with 8 bases between. Per germline, CDR1 SGHRS and CDR2 YFSETQ. The CDR3 is made up of 15 amino acids.

This clonotype was detected a few times. This rearrangement joins TRBV20-1 to TRBJ2-3, with D tentatively TRBD1 or TRBD2 (5 bases each). Germline V gene lookup returns CDR1 DFQATT and CDR2 SNEGSKA (reference sequence). Trimming cost V 3 bases and J 0 bases, with 16 bases left between them. The CDR3 sequence is 16 residues long. Here the CDR3 DNA reads TGCAGTGCTAGTAATTCCGGGGCCGGAAGCACAGATACGCAGTATTTT. Residues: CSASNSGAGSTDTQYF.

The chain employs TRBV6-4 and TRBJ2-3; TRBD2 agrees at 8 bases. After removal of 3 bases from V and 1 base from J, the junction contained 0 bases not matched to a gene. Germline V gene lookup returns CDR1 MRHNA and CDR2 SNTAGT. The length of the CDR3 is 14 residues. The chain's CDR3 is CASSEAGGTDTQYF. CDR3 DNA: TGTGCCAGCAGTGAAGCGGGGGGCACAGATACGCAGTATTTT.

CDR3 bases: TGCAGTGCTAGGCTACAGGGTACCCACGAGCAGTACTTC. Residues: CSARLQGTHEQYF. The V call is TRBV20-1, the J call TRBJ2-7; a possible D gene is TRBD1 (6 bases). Trimming removed 3 bases at V and 5 bases at J, with 14 bases between. Per germline, CDR1 DFQATT and CDR2 SNEGSKA (reference sequence). This CDR3 is 13 amino acids long.